This T cell receptor beta chain was recorded in a study of vaccination and CD4 T cells after COVID-19. On the study more broadly: Nasal swab PCR detected SARS-CoV-2 in convalescent patients, who comprised about nine mild cases and one severe case.

Treatment reported: roughly 10-day PBMC culture with coronavirus spike peptide pools or control peptides (ViraFEST assay). The Oncomine TCR Beta short-read assay sequenced DNA from cultured CD4+ T cells. MiXCR, applied by TCRdb to the PCR reads, yields one record per CDR3 protein. The table shows about 6,300 distinct CDR3 sequences, with 65% to 70% occurring only once. Remarks on this clonotype: The antigen remains unidentified.

The sequence was collected from a human donor who had recovered from COVID-19. Sequenced input: CD4+ T cells from blood, cultured in vitro.

The CDR3 region is CASSLRDRGRHYGYTF. As DNA, the CDR3 is TGTGCCAGCAGTCTAAGGGACAGGGGGCGACACTATGGCTACACCTTC. V is TRBV27 and J is TRBJ1-2; TRBD1 aligns across 12 bases. After removal of 5 bases from V and 3 bases from J, the junction contained 7 bases not matched to a gene. This CDR3 comprises 16 residues. Germline V gene lookup returns CDR1 MNHEY and CDR2 SMNVEV (reference sequence).